This passage covers 32 T cell receptor beta chains from one sample sequenced in a study of prognosis after radiotherapy for stage I lung cancer. Genomic DNA served as the source from which two-round multiplex PCR generated TCR beta CDR3 amplicons. Specific primers for each TRBV and TRBJ gene were what first-round PCR used. MiXCR, run by TCRdb on the multiplex PCR reads, gives a single entry per CDR3 protein. Among about 59,000 distinct CDR3 sequences, 26% were seen once, and the ten largest hold about 7.5%. The sample was PBMCs, taken before or after stereotactic body radiation therapy (not recorded which). These receptors were collected from a donor over 45 with non-small cell lung cancer.

Comments on this clonotype: Given a much more abundant clone one base away, this may be a read error. The chain employs TRBV12-3 or TRBV12-4 and TRBJ2-7; the D gene is possibly TRBD1 (7 bases). The CDR3 runs 13 residues. V was trimmed by 4 bases and J by 6 bases, leaving 13 bases between them. Written as DNA, the CDR3 is TGTGCCAGCAGTTACGACAGGGACTTCGAGCAGTACTTC. This codes for CASSYDRDFEQYF.

The table lists this clonotype with many counts. The chain carries TRBV6-2 or TRBV6-3 and TRBJ1-1, with D maybe TRBD1 (6 bases). The V gene's germline CDR1 is MNHEY and CDR2 SVGEGT. CDR3 size: 15 residues. Trimming pared 4 bases from V and 0 bases from J, leaving 12 bases between. The CDR3 spells CASSSWTEMNTEAFF. CDR3 sequence (DNA): TGTGCCAGCAGTTCTTGGACAGAAATGAACACTGAAGCTTTCTTT.

Concerning this clonotype itself: This could be a read error, since a much larger clone is one nucleotide away. The chain's CDR3 is CAWNQLGALETQYF. CDR3 DNA: TGTGCCTGGAACCAACTGGGGGCTCTCGAGACCCAGTACTTC. The chain joins TRBV30 to TRBJ2-5; D possibly corresponds to TRBD1 (6 bases). V was pared by 4 bases and J by 5 bases, with 17 bases between. The CDR3 runs 14 residues. Germline assignment: CDR1 GTSNPN and CDR2 SVGIG (reference sequence).

Comment on this clonotype: At one of its ends the junction is not consistent with the germline gene, which may arise from a read error. This rearrangement joins TRBV7-3 to TRBJ2-2, with D perhaps TRBD1 (6 bases). CDR1 and CDR2 from the germline V gene are SGHTA and FQGTGA. The CDR3 covers 15 residues. The CDR3 region has the DNA TGTGCCAACAGCGTACAGGGCCCCGTAGGCGGGGAGCTGTTTTTT. Protein product: CANSVQGPVGGELFF.

The V and J genes are TRBV29-1 and TRBJ2-5; possibly TRBD1 for D (5 bases). The length of the CDR3 is 12 residues. The V gene lost 4 bases and the J gene lost 5 bases, with 11 bases spanning the gap. The germline gives CDR1 SQVTM, CDR2 ANQGSEA. The CDR3 DNA is TGCAGCGTTGGATGGGGCCGCGAGACCCAGTACTTC. Translated, it gives CSVGWGRETQYF.

This clonotype was seen many times. The CDR3 here is CASSQDSKSTQHF. The CDR3 nucleotides are TGCGCCAGCAGCCAAGATTCGAAGAGTACCCAGCATTTT. The genes are TRBV4-1 and TRBJ1-5; D uncertain. Trimming pared 0 bases from V and 11 bases from J, leaving 11 bases between. This CDR3 comprises 13 residues. Germline V CDR1 and CDR2: MGHRA, YSYEKL.

This clonotype was counted at least ten times. The chain combines TRBV4-1 with TRBJ1-6, with a tentative D call TRBD1 (6 bases). The germline V gene encodes CDR1 MGHRA and CDR2 YSYEKL. The ends were cut back, 0 bases at V and 2 bases at J, with 11 bases in the middle. This CDR3 is built from 17 residues. CDR3 protein: CASSQENRVTYNSPLHF. The CDR3 nucleotides are TGCGCCAGCAGCCAAGAGAACAGGGTGACCTATAATTCACCCCTCCACTTT.

As to this clonotype: A far larger clone is just one base off, so this is likely a read error. This chain joins TRBV6-9 and TRBJ2-3, with D uncertain. CDR1 is MNHGY, CDR2 SVAAGI, per germline. With 5 bases removed from V and 6 bases from J, the gap between germline ends came to 21 bases. The CDR3 runs to 16 residues. The CDR3, as DNA: TGTGCCAGCAGTCAGAATAGACGATCGCAGTCGGATACGCAGTATTTT. This gives the protein CASSQNRRSQSDTQYF.

A word on this clonotype: This likely reflects a read error, since a far larger clone is one base away. The chain links TRBV6-1 to TRBJ2-1, with D perhaps matching TRBD2 (5 bases). The V and J ends lost 5 bases and 3 bases respectively, with 14 bases between them. There are 15 residues in the CDR3. The germline CDR1 and CDR2 sequences are MNHNS and SASEGT. CDR3: CASSLGRAGYNEQFF. Here the CDR3 DNA reads TGTGCCAGCAGTTTGGGCCGGGCGGGCTACAATGAGCAGTTCTTC.

This clonotype was seen repeatedly, ten times or more. This chain connects TRBV28 to TRBJ1-2; D uncertain. Per germline, CDR1 MDHEN and CDR2 SYDVKM. The CDR3 has 14 residues. Deletions cut 5 bases from V and 1 base from J, with 11 bases between. Here the CDR3 reads CASSTHGNNYGYTF. The CDR3 DNA is TGTGCCAGCAGTACACACGGGAATAACTATGGCTACACCTTC.

The chain is built from TRBV6-1 and TRBJ2-3, with D possibly TRBD1 on 6 matching bases. The J call may be wrong; the DNA end is better matched by TRBJ1-5. Germline CDR1 MNHNS, CDR2 SASEGT. The CDR3 has 15 amino acids. CDR3: CASTPQGDVADTQHF. The CDR3 region has the DNA TGTGCCAGCACCCCACAGGGCGACGTCGCTGATACGCAGCATTTT.

This clonotype was detected many times. This chain joins TRBV28 and TRBJ1-2; D call uncertain. CDR1 and CDR2 (germline): MDHEN, SYDVKM. The CDR3 consists of 11 residues. V lost 3 bases and J 8 bases, leaving 7 bases between the germline ends. The CDR3 region is CASSLGFGYTF. CDR3 in DNA: TGTGCCAGCAGTTTGGGTTTCGGCTACACCTTC.

This clonotype was counted at least ten times. This chain joins TRBV12-3 or TRBV12-4 and TRBJ2-2; D ambiguous. Trimming removed 1 base from V and 4 bases from J, with 7 bases in between. The CDR3 covers 14 residues. The CDR3 loop reads CASSLEQTTGELFF. The DNA for the CDR3 is TGTGCCAGCAGTTTAGAACAGACCACCGGGGAGCTGTTTTTT.

This chain connects TRBV6-1 to TRBJ2-7; tentative D call: TRBD1 (6 bases). Germline lookup yields CDR1 MNHNS and CDR2 SASEGT. Trimming pared 6 bases from V and 9 bases from J, leaving 27 bases between. This CDR3 is 16 amino acids long. CDR3 region: CASSPLGRGKPLWQYF. In DNA form, the CDR3 reads TGTGCCAGCAGCCCCCTGGGCAGGGGAAAACCCCTCTGGCAGTACTTC.

V is TRBV19 and J is TRBJ2-1, with D uncertain. Deletions cut 5 bases from V and 7 bases from J, with 18 bases between. CDR1 LNHDA and CDR2 SQIVND come from the germline V gene (reference sequence). CDR3 length: 15 amino acids. The CDR3 protein is CASSSSGQVLNEQFF. In DNA, the CDR3 is TGTGCCAGTAGTTCGTCGGGCCAGGTTTTAAATGAGCAGTTCTTC.

This clonotype was counted at least ten times. The rearrangement joins TRBV10-3 to TRBJ2-5, with D unclear. Trimming left V 0 bases short and J 3 bases short, with 11 bases between. This CDR3 region has 15 residues. Looked up from germline, CDR1 is ENHRY and CDR2 is SYGVKD. CDR3 coding DNA: TGTGCCATCAGTGAGTCGGGCCAGGCCGAAGAGACCCAGTACTTC. The encoded protein is CAISESGQAEETQYF.

In this sample, this clonotype turned up many times. The rearrangement uses TRBV20-1 and TRBJ1-2, with D possibly TRBD1 on 5 matching bases. Germline CDR1 is DFQATT and CDR2 is SNEGSKA (reference sequence). Trimming removed 6 bases at V and 3 bases at J, with 11 bases between. This CDR3 comprises 12 residues. CDR3: CSARGGDYGYTF. The DNA for the CDR3 is TGCAGTGCCCGGGGGGGGGACTATGGCTACACCTTC.

This chain links TRBV5-1 with TRBJ1-2; the match to TRBD1 covers 8 bases. CDR1 SGHRS and CDR2 YFSETQ come from the germline V gene. This CDR3 is 12 amino acids long. Trimming at V came to 4 bases and at J to 8 bases, leaving 4 bases not matched to a gene. The CDR3 coding sequence is TGCGCCAGCAGCGGGACAGGCAGGGGCTACACCTTC. It is translated as CASSGTGRGYTF.

This clonotype appeared many times. The chain uses TRBV4-2 and TRBJ1-5, with unresolved D. This CDR3 comprises 15 residues. The germline CDR1 and CDR2 sequences are LGHNA and YNFKEQ. The V end lost 2 bases, the J end lost 2 bases, and 10 bases lay between the germline ends. In DNA, the CDR3 is TGTGCCAGCAGCCAAACGGGTTATGGCAATCAGCCCCAGCATTTT. Its translation is CASSQTGYGNQPQHF.

This clonotype has ten or more counts. V usage is TRBV20-1 and J usage is TRBJ1-5; TRBD1 matches 11 bases. CDR1 is DFQATT and CDR2 is SNEGSKA in the germline V gene (reference sequence). There are 19 residues in the CDR3. J lost 2 bases, V lost 0 bases, and 12 bases had no gene match. The CDR3 nucleotides are TGCAGTGCTAGAGAGACCGGGACAGGGGGATGGTTGGGCAATCAGCCCCAGCATTTT. The encoded protein is CSARETGTGGWLGNQPQHF.

Worth noting for this clonotype: This could be a read error, since a much larger clone is one nucleotide away. The chain recombines TRBV5-8 with TRBJ1-5; the match to TRBD1 covers 9 bases. The CDR3 has 18 residues. After removal of 3 bases from V and 0 bases from J, the junction contained 10 bases not matched to a gene. Germline lookup yields CDR1 SGHTS and CDR2 YDEGEE. Here the CDR3 reads CASSWGQGLPFSNQPQHF. The CDR3 DNA follows: TGTGCCAGCAGCTGGGGACAGGGTCTGCCTTTTAGCAATCAGCCCCAGCATTTT. The full variable domain, completed using reference TRBV5-8 and TRBJ1-5, is EAGVTQSPTHLIKTRGQQATLRCSPISGHTSVYWYQQALGLGLQFLLWYDEGEERNRGNFPPRFSGRQFPNYSSELNVNALELEDSALYLCASSWGQGLPFSNQPQHFGDGTRLSIL.

The table lists this clonotype with a few counts. It may be a read error: a sequence one base away is much more abundant. The chain couples TRBV2 to TRBJ1-1, with TRBD1 matching 8 bases. Germline V lookup: CDR1 SNHLY, CDR2 FYNNEI. This CDR3 is built from 14 residues. The CDR3 DNA reads as TGTGTAGGCGGGGACAGGAGAGGCAGCACTGAAGCTTTCTTT. Amino acid sequence: CVGGDRRGSTEAFF. The full variable domain, its missing parts supplied by reference TRBV2 and TRBJ1-1, is EPEVTQTPSHQVTQMGQEVILRCVPISNHLYFYWYRQILGQKVEFLVSFYNNEISEKSEIFDDQFSVERPDGSNFTLKIRSTKLEDSAMYFCVGGDRRGSTEAFFGQGTRLTVV.

This clonotype was picked up many times. One end of the junction varies from germline; a read error may be responsible. The V and J genes are TRBV30 and TRBJ1-2; 7 nucleotides line up with TRBD1. Per germline, CDR1 GTSNPN and CDR2 SVGIG (reference sequence). CDR3 length equals 13 residues. The DNA of the CDR3 is TGTGCCTGGAGAGTCCCGGGACAGCCAGTGGTTGTCTTC. Residues: CAWRVPGQPVVVF.

In its sample, this clonotype was seen many times. V gene TRBV2 combines with J gene TRBJ2-7; 7 bases are a match to TRBD1. The germline CDR1 and CDR2 sequences are SNHLY and FYNNEI. The length of the CDR3 is 14 residues. With 7 bases clipped from V and 7 bases from J, the junction kept 13 bases outside the gene matches. CDR3 residues: CASTGLGPRGEQYF. The CDR3, as DNA: TGTGCCAGCACCGGACTGGGACCCAGGGGGGAGCAGTACTTC. Using reference TRBV2 and TRBJ2-7 for the parts outside the CDR3, the full variable domain is EPEVTQTPSHQVTQMGQEVILRCVPISNHLYFYWYRQILGQKVEFLVSFYNNEISEKSEIFDDQFSVERPDGSNFTLKIRSTKLEDSAMYFCASTGLGPRGEQYFGPGTRLTVT.

This clonotype has a count of ten or more. The chain joins TRBV20-1 to TRBJ2-3; 9 nucleotides agree with TRBD2. V dropped 3 bases and J dropped 8; count of bases not matched to a gene: 12. CDR3 length: 15 amino acids. The germline gives CDR1 DFQATT, CDR2 SNEGSKA (reference sequence). CDR3 protein: CSASFLRGGKGTQYF. The CDR3 bases are TGCAGTGCTAGCTTCTTGCGGGGGGGGAAGGGTACGCAGTATTTT.

This clonotype was picked up many times. The chain joins TRBV5-8 to TRBJ2-7; D unresolved. Germline assignment: CDR1 SGHTS and CDR2 YDEGEE. This CDR3 region has 13 residues. V was clipped by 4 bases and J by 0 bases, with 8 bases between them. CDR3 in DNA: TGTGCCAGCAGCCCGCTTTTCTCCTACGAGCAGTACTTC. It codes for CASSPLFSYEQYF.

Remarks on this clonotype: A far larger clone is one base from this, pointing to a likely read error. This rearrangement joins TRBV6-2 or TRBV6-3 to TRBJ1-2; no clear D. Germline V gives CDR1 MNHEY, CDR2 SVGEGT. Trimming took 7 bases from V and 2 from J, leaving 8 bases between them. The length of the CDR3 is 12 residues. The CDR3 here is CASTPQNYGYTF. CDR3 sequence (DNA): TGTGCCAGCACACCACAAAACTATGGCTACACCTTC.

In this sample, this clonotype turned up many times. The V and J genes are TRBV29-1 and TRBJ2-2, with 11 bases fitting TRBD2. V was pared by 0 bases and J by 3 bases, with 9 bases of the junction left unmatched. The CDR3 covers 18 residues. Germline V gene data show CDR1 as SQVTM and CDR2 as ANQGSEA. The CDR3 spells CSVEEPLAGGKDTGELFF. The DNA for the CDR3 is TGCAGCGTTGAAGAGCCTCTAGCGGGGGGTAAGGACACCGGGGAGCTGTTTTTT.

The rearrangement uses TRBV12-3 or TRBV12-4 and TRBJ1-4; the D is unclear. With 5 bases removed from V and 2 bases from J, the gap between germline ends came to 9 bases. CDR3 length: 14 residues. The CDR3 DNA sequence: TGTGCCAGCAGTCCAGTGACTACTAATGAAAAACTGTTTTTT. Protein product: CASSPVTTNEKLFF.

This clonotype was detected ten times or more. V and J are TRBV29-1 and TRBJ1-4; D is ambiguous. Germline CDR1 and CDR2: SQVTM and ANQGSEA. Between the trimmed V and J ends, which lost 7 bases and 5 bases, there was a span of 8 bases. The CDR3 covers 11 residues. CDR3 region: CSARRNEKLFF. CDR3 coding DNA: TGCAGCGCCCGACGGAATGAAAAACTGTTTTTT. The variable domain in full, completed from reference TRBV29-1 and TRBJ1-4, reads SAVISQKPSRDICQRGTSLTIQCQVDSQVTMMFWYRQQPGQSLTLIATANQGSEATYESGFVIDKFPISRPNLTFSTLTVSNMSPEDSSIYLCSARRNEKLFFGSGTQLSVL.

As to this clonotype: Since a much larger clone is just one base distant, this may be a read error. The V call is TRBV20-1, the J call TRBJ2-7; TRBD2 matches at 9 bases. The CDR3 runs 15 residues. Germline loops: CDR1 DFQATT, CDR2 SNEGSKA (reference sequence). V lost 6 bases to trimming and J lost 0 bases; unmatched junction nucleotides: 9. CDR3 amino acids: CSAIGASGVSYEQYF. CDR3 DNA: TGCAGTGCCATAGGAGCTAGCGGGGTCTCCTACGAGCAGTACTTC.

This clonotype appeared many times. The rearrangement links TRBV2 to TRBJ2-7, with D possibly TRBD2 on 6 matching bases. This CDR3 region has 12 residues. Germline V lookup: CDR1 SNHLY, CDR2 FYNNEI. V was trimmed by 7 bases and J by 6 bases, leaving 13 bases between them. The CDR3 here is CASNPEGFEQYF. The CDR3 DNA is TGTGCCAGCAACCCGGAGGGGTTCGAGCAGTACTTC.